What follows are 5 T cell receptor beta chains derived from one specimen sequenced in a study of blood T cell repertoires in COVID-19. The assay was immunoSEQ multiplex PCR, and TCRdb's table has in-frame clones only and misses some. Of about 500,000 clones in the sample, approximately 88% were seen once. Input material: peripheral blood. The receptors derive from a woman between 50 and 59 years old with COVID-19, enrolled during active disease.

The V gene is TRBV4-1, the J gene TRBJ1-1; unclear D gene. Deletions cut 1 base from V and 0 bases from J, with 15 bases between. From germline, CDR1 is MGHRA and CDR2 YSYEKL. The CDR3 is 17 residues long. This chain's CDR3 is CASSQVLPVLMNTEAFF. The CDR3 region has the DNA TGCGCCAGCAGCCAAGTACTGCCTGTTCTTATGAACACTGAAGCTTTCTTT.

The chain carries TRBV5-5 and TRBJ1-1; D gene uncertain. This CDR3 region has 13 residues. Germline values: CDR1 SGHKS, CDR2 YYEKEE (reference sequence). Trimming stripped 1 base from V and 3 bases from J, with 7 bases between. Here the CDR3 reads CASSLFLDTEAFF. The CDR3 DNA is TGTGCCAGCAGCTTGTTTCTCGACACTGAAGCTTTCTTT.

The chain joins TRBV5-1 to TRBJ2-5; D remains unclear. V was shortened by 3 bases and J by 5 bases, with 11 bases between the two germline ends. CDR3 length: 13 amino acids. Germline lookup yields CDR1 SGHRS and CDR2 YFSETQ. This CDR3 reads CASSSTRLETQYF. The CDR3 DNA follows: TGCGCCAGCAGCTCGACTCGTTTGGAGACCCAGTACTTC.

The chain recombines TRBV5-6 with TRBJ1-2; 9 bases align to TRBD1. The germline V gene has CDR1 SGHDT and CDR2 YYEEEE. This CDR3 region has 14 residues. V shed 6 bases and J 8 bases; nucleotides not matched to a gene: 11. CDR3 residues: CASIIRDRVYGYTF. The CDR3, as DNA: TGTGCCAGCATCATCCGGGACAGGGTTTACGGCTACACCTTC.

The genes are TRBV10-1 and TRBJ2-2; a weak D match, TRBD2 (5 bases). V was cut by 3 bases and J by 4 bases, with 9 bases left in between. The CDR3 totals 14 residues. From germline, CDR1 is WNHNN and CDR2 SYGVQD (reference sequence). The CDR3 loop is CASSDGRGTGELFF. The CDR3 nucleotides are TGCGCCAGCAGTGATGGGAGAGGCACCGGGGAGCTGTTTTTT.